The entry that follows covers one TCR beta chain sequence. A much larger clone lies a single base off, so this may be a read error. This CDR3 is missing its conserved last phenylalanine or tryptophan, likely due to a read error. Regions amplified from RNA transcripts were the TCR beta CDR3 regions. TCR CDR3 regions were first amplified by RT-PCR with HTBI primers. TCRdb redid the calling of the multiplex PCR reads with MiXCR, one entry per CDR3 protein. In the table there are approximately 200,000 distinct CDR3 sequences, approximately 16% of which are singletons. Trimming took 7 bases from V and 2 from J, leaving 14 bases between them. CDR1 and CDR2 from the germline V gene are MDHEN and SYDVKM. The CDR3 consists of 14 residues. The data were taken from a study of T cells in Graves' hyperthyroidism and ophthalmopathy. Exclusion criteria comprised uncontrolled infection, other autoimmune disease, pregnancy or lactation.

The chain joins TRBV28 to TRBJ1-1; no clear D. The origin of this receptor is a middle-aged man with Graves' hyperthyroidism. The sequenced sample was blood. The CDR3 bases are TGTGCCAGCACCGCCCCAAAGGGAAACACTGAAGCTTTCTCT. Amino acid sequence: CASTAPKGNTEAFS.